The table lists the clone carrying this TCR beta chain with a few counts. Its matching antigen is unknown. The sample belongs to a study of human T cells and chemical hapten exposure. General study results and limits: Unchanged with DPC sensitization were TCRs above 1 in 1000 frequency. Donors were affected by alopecia, so their immune reaction might vary from that of healthy individuals.

In the original workflow: Individual samples carried between about 23,224 and 750,000 TCRs, with around 96,000 as the median. TCRdb processed the RACE reads anew with MiXCR; each CDR3 protein has one entry. The V and J calls, along with clone size, are taken from TCRdb and not from the paper's own processing. The sample consists of hundreds of thousands of distinct CDR3 sequences, more than 5% of them appearing once. Stated time point: patch test 2, 6 weeks after DPC sensitization. Noted treatment: therapeutic diphenylcyclopropenone sensitization with weekly scalp DPC. The study drew its donors from alopecia patients who were 18 to 70 years old and suitable for DPC. This CDR3 contains 13 residues. Trimming took off 3 bases at V and 3 bases at J, with 5 bases between the two ends. In germline, CDR1 is ENHRY, CDR2 SYGVKD.

Sequencing used whole blood, obtained in connection with sensitization to the hapten diphenylcyclopropenone (DPC). The chain links TRBV10-3 to TRBJ2-2, with TRBD1 as a possible D gene (5 bases). The receptor's source is a woman younger than 30 with alopecia areata. Some clones in this sample may be carry-over from other donors' samples. The CDR3: CAISEGDTGELFF. In DNA, the CDR3 is TGTGCCATCAGTGAAGGGGACACCGGGGAGCTGTTTTTT.